A selection of T cell receptor beta chains follows, all from one sample in a study of vaccination and CD4 T cells after COVID-19. TCRdb called the PCR reads again in MiXCR, with one record for every CDR3 protein. The sample has about 20,000 distinct CDR3 sequences; 48% are singletons. These receptors' targets are unknown. The sample taken for sequencing was CD4+ T cells from blood, cultured in vitro. Receptors originate from a human donor who had recovered from COVID-19. Both conserved end residues are part of each CDR3. The D gene is left open where the match is weak. The size field is filled for only some rows; it gives once, few, many or a size class.

J gene: TRBJ2-7
D gene: TRBD1
clone size: -
V gene: TRBV7-6
CDR3 DNA: TGTGCCAGCAGCTCCCCTTCGACAGGGGACGAGCAGTACTTC
CDR3 protein: CASSSPSTGDEQYF

J gene: TRBJ2-3
D gene: TRBD2
clone size: -
V gene: TRBV5-1
CDR3 DNA: TGCGCCAGCAGCTGGGGGGCGGGAGGGCGCACAGATACGCAGTATTTT
CDR3 protein: CASSWGAGGRTDTQYF

J gene: TRBJ1-5
D gene: -
clone size: -
V gene: TRBV18
CDR3 DNA: TGTGCCAGCTCACCACCGGGTCGGGGCAATCAGCCCCAGCATTTT
CDR3 protein: CASSPPGRGNQPQHF

J gene: TRBJ1-5
D gene: -
clone size: -
V gene: TRBV24-1
CDR3 DNA: TGTGCCACCCACCTCCCCCGAAATAGCAATCAGCCCCAGCATTTT
CDR3 protein: CATHLPRNSNQPQHF

J gene: TRBJ1-2
D gene: -
clone size: once
V gene: TRBV27
CDR3 DNA: TGTGCCAGCAGTTTGACTGGGAGCTATGGCTACACCTTC
CDR3 protein: CASSLTGSYGYTF

J gene: TRBJ2-1
D gene: -
clone size: medium-sized
V gene: TRBV25-1
CDR3 DNA: TGTGCCAGCAGTGCCACAGGGCTCAATGAGCAGTTCTTC
CDR3 protein: CASSATGLNEQFF

J gene: TRBJ2-3
D gene: -
clone size: once
V gene: TRBV12-3/TRBV12-4
CDR3 DNA: TGTGCCAGCAGTCCCCTTCTCGGCGGCGACACAGATACGCAGTATTTT
CDR3 protein: CASSPLLGGDTDTQYF

J gene: TRBJ2-7
D gene: -
clone size: few
V gene: TRBV3-1
CDR3 DNA: TGTGCCAGCAGCTCTTCAGGGCGCCTCGGGCAGTACTTC
CDR3 protein: CASSSSGRLGQYF

J gene: TRBJ1-5
D gene: -
clone size: -
V gene: TRBV6-1
CDR3 DNA: TGTGCCAGCTGCAGTGTGAACGGCAATCAGCCCCAGCATTTT
CDR3 protein: CASCSVNGNQPQHF

J gene: TRBJ2-1
D gene: TRBD2
clone size: -
V gene: TRBV7-2
CDR3 DNA: TGTGCCAGCAGCTTTCGCCTAGCGGGTTTTGATGAGCAGTTCTTC
CDR3 protein: CASSFRLAGFDEQFF

J gene: TRBJ2-7
D gene: -
clone size: -
V gene: TRBV5-1
CDR3 DNA: TGCGCCAGCAGCCCTAACCCCCCAACCTACGAGCAGTACTTC
CDR3 protein: CASSPNPPTYEQYF

J gene: TRBJ1-2
D gene: -
clone size: -
V gene: TRBV15
CDR3 DNA: TGTGCCACCAGCAGAGTTGGGGGCCAGGTCTACACCTTC
CDR3 protein: CATSRVGGQVYTF

J gene: TRBJ2-1
D gene: -
clone size: -
V gene: TRBV7-7
CDR3 DNA: TGTGCCAGCAGCACCGCCCAATTCCATGAGCAGTTCTTC
CDR3 protein: CASSTAQFHEQFF

J gene: TRBJ1-5
D gene: -
clone size: -
V gene: TRBV28
CDR3 DNA: TGTGCCAGCAGCGGAACCGTCGGGGGACGGTTCAATCAGCCCCAGCATTTT
CDR3 protein: CASSGTVGGRFNQPQHF

J gene: TRBJ2-1
D gene: TRBD1
clone size: -
V gene: TRBV2
CDR3 DNA: TGTGCCAGCAACCGGGACAGGGAAAATGAGCAGTTCTTC
CDR3 protein: CASNRDRENEQFF

J gene: TRBJ1-3
D gene: -
clone size: -
V gene: TRBV5-1
CDR3 DNA: TGCGCCAGCGCCACAGGCGAAGGAAACACCATATATTTT
CDR3 protein: CASATGEGNTIYF

J gene: TRBJ1-2
D gene: -
clone size: -
V gene: TRBV3-1
CDR3 DNA: TGTGCCAGCAGCCAAGTGCGAGGGGAGGGTGGCTACACCTTC
CDR3 protein: CASSQVRGEGGYTF

J gene: TRBJ2-3
D gene: TRBD2
clone size: -
V gene: TRBV18
CDR3 DNA: TGTGCCAGCTCACCAGGCGGGAGATTGACAGATACGCAGTATTTT
CDR3 protein: CASSPGGRLTDTQYF

J gene: TRBJ1-4
D gene: TRBD1
clone size: few
V gene: TRBV28
CDR3 DNA: TGTGCCAGCAGTTCCCGGACAGGGGGGACTGAAAAACTGTTTTTT
CDR3 protein: CASSSRTGGTEKLFF

J gene: TRBJ1-2
D gene: -
clone size: -
V gene: TRBV6-1
CDR3 DNA: TGTGCCAGCAGTGAAGGACAGAATTATGGCTACACCTTC
CDR3 protein: CASSEGQNYGYTF